This T cell receptor beta chain was found in a study of T cell changes during pregnancy in multiple sclerosis. CDR3 length: 15 residues. In germline, CDR1 is SEHNR, CDR2 FQNEAQ (reference sequence). The trim removed 5 bases at V and 5 bases at J, leaving 11 bases unmatched. TCRdb's table, derived via immunoSEQ multiplex PCR, lists solely in-frame clones and lacks some. The table records about 59,000 clones, roughly 90% of them present only once. The V and J genes are TRBV7-9 and TRBJ2-7; 8 bases line up with TRBD1. The source material was peripheral blood, sampled in the second trimester of pregnancy. The sequence came from a female donor in good health, enrolled as a control in a pregnancy study. The CDR3 spells CASSLSDRERDEQYF. CDR3 coding DNA: TGTGCCAGCAGCCTATCGGACAGGGAAAGGGACGAGCAGTACTTC.